This entry lists 28 T cell receptor beta chains sequenced from one sample in a study of OX40 agonist ivuxolimab in advanced cancers. Produced via immunoSEQ multiplex PCR; TCRdb's table is partial and in-frame only. The repertoire includes 70,000 to 80,000 clones, 75% to 90% of them detected once, and under 1.5% sits in the top ten. Sequenced here: CD4+ or CD8+ T cells sorted from blood, sampled in a trial of the OX40 agonist ivuxolimab. The receptors were gathered from an adult with an advanced solid tumor such as melanoma, head and neck, liver or kidney cancer.

V and J are TRBV11-3 and TRBJ2-7; D may correspond to TRBD1 or TRBD2 (6 bases each). V was clipped by 5 bases and J by 0 bases, with 11 bases between them. The CDR3 is 14 amino acids. CDR1 SGHNT and CDR2 YENEEA come from the germline V gene. Here the CDR3 reads CASSRGHSSYEQYF. The CDR3 nucleotides read TGTGCCAGCAGCCGGGGGCATAGCTCCTACGAGCAGTACTTC.

This chain connects TRBV20-1 to TRBJ2-4; D ambiguous. The V end was cut by 7 bases, the J end by 5 bases, with 9 bases between. Germline lookup yields CDR1 DFQATT and CDR2 SNEGSKA (reference sequence). This CDR3 is 11 amino acids long. The CDR3 protein is CSGREENIQYF. For the CDR3, the DNA is TGCAGTGGCCGCGAAGAAAACATTCAGTACTTC.

The genes are TRBV7-9 and TRBJ2-2; D possibly uses TRBD1 or TRBD2 (5 bases each). The CDR3 consists of 14 residues. Germline CDR1 is SEHNR and CDR2 is FQNEAQ (reference sequence). V lost 3 bases and J lost 2, with 7 bases in between. The CDR3 spells CASSLRGNTGELFF. The CDR3 bases are TGTGCCAGCAGCTTGAGGGGTAACACCGGGGAGCTGTTTTTT.

This clone appeared a single time. The chain links TRBV5-4 to TRBJ2-2, with D maybe TRBD2 (6 bases). Germline CDR1 reads SGHNT; CDR2 reads YYREEE (reference sequence). The CDR3 spans 13 residues. V lost 10 bases and J 6 bases, leaving 16 bases between the germline ends. Written as DNA, the CDR3 is TGTGCCGGAGGGGCAGGGCTAGCCGGGGAGCTGTTTTTT. Translated, it gives CAGGAGLAGELFF.

The V and J genes are TRBV30 and TRBJ1-6; the D gene is possibly TRBD1 (5 bases). V was clipped by 4 bases and J by 5 bases, with 9 bases between them. Germline V gene lookup returns CDR1 GTSNPN and CDR2 SVGIG (reference sequence). The CDR3 is 13 residues long. The CDR3 DNA reads as TGTGCCTGGACCCAGGGAAATAATTCACCCCTCCACTTT. Amino acid sequence: CAWTQGNNSPLHF.

The sample holds a few counts of this clone. This sequence joins TRBV6-5 and TRBJ2-2; D remains ambiguous. With 8 bases removed from V and 6 bases from J, the gap between germline ends came to 10 bases. Germline CDR1 reads MNHEY; CDR2 reads SVGAGI. The CDR3 is made up of 12 amino acids. The CDR3 here is CASSGDAGELFF. The CDR3 bases are TGTGCCAGCTCGGGCGACGCCGGGGAGCTGTTTTTT.

The chain has TRBV7-2 and TRBJ2-3; the match to TRBD2 covers 10 bases. Trimming at V came to 5 bases and at J to 5 bases, leaving 7 bases not matched to a gene. The CDR3 loop spans 15 amino acids. The germline V gene encodes CDR1 SGHTA and CDR2 FQGNSA. The CDR3 nucleotides are TGTGCCAGCAGCCGAGCGGGGGGGTGGGAAGATACGCAGTATTTT. It encodes CASSRAGGWEDTQYF.

The J gene is TRBJ1-1, the V gene TRBV6-1, with D hard to call. V was pared by 3 bases and J by 1 base, with 9 bases between. The germline V gene encodes CDR1 MNHNS and CDR2 SASEGT. The CDR3 sequence is 14 residues long. CDR3 sequence reads: CASSDKEWNTEAFF. The CDR3 DNA sequence: TGTGCCAGCAGTGATAAGGAGTGGAACACTGAAGCTTTCTTT.

The chain joins TRBV28 to TRBJ2-1; 8 bases line up with TRBD2. The CDR3 is made up of 16 amino acids. With V trimmed by 4 bases and J by 2 bases, 7 bases remained unmatched. Germline loops: CDR1 MDHEN, CDR2 SYDVKM. Written as DNA, the CDR3 is TGTGCCAGCAGTTCCACGGGGGGGCGGGCCTACAATGAGCAGTTCTTC. This encodes CASSSTGGRAYNEQFF.

The rearrangement uses TRBV30 and TRBJ2-6, with D possibly being TRBD1 (5 bases). The germline V gene has CDR1 GTSNPN and CDR2 SVGIG (reference sequence). Trimming removed 7 bases at V and 2 bases at J, with 9 bases between. CDR3 length equals 13 residues. For the CDR3, the DNA is TGTGCCTTCGGACAAGCTGGGGCCAACGTCCTGACTTTC. It codes for CAFGQAGANVLTF.

This chain connects TRBV4-1 to TRBJ2-7; TRBD1 matches at 10 bases. Germline V gene lookup returns CDR1 MGHRA and CDR2 YSYEKL. CDR3 length: 17 residues. V lost 0 bases and J lost 2; bases outside the gene matches: 7. The CDR3 reads CASSQEATGTGAYEQYF. The CDR3 DNA reads as TGCGCCAGCAGCCAAGAAGCCACCGGGACAGGGGCCTACGAGCAGTACTTC.

V usage is TRBV5-4 and J usage is TRBJ1-4, with TRBD1 matching over 7 bases. The CDR3 runs 14 residues. Germline CDR1 reads SGHNT; CDR2 reads YYREEE (reference sequence). V trimming: 3 bases; J trimming: 6 bases; junction bases outside the gene matches: 5. CDR3 loop: CASSSTGVDEKLFF. CDR3 bases: TGTGCCAGCAGCTCTACAGGGGTTGATGAAAAACTGTTTTTT.

The chain uses TRBV5-1 and TRBJ2-7, with a possible D match to TRBD1 (8 bases). Germline-derived CDR1 and CDR2 are SGHRS and YFSETQ. The V gene lost 6 bases and the J gene lost 4 bases, with 17 bases spanning the gap. The CDR3 contains 14 residues. The CDR3 reads CASTIGQGGYEQYF. CDR3 DNA: TGCGCCAGCACCATCGGACAGGGAGGGTACGAGCAGTACTTC. Combining the CDR3 with reference TRBV5-1 and TRBJ2-7 gives the whole variable domain KAGVTQTPRYLIKTRGQQVTLSCSPISGHRSVSWYQQTPGQGLQFLFEYFSETQRNKGNFPGRFSGRQFSNSRSEMNVSTLELGDSALYLCASTIGQGGYEQYFGPGTRLTVT.

The chain uses TRBV7-3 and TRBJ2-3; D might be TRBD2 (6 bases). The CDR3 loop spans 14 amino acids. Trimming took 3 bases from V and 7 from J, leaving 14 bases between them. Germline assignment: CDR1 SGHTA and CDR2 FQGTGA. The CDR3 bases are TGTGCCAGCAGCTTGGGACTGGGAACTAATACGCAGTATTTT. Its protein product is CASSLGLGTNTQYF.

The rearrangement links TRBV6-5 to TRBJ1-3; the D is unclear. The CDR3 is 14 residues long. Trimming stripped 6 bases from V and 1 base from J, with 10 bases between. Germline loops: CDR1 MNHEY, CDR2 SVGAGI. CDR3 amino acids: CASSPDWSGNTIYF. The CDR3 DNA sequence: TGTGCCAGCAGCCCTGATTGGTCTGGAAACACCATATATTTT.

The gene calls are TRBV28 and TRBJ1-3, with D unresolved. The V and J ends lost 4 bases and 4 bases respectively, with 11 bases between them. The germline gives CDR1 MDHEN, CDR2 SYDVKM. This CDR3 region has 14 residues. CDR3 sequence: CASSSGLGGNTIYF. The CDR3 bases are TGTGCCAGCAGTTCAGGTCTGGGGGGAAACACCATATATTTT.

The V and J genes are TRBV5-5 and TRBJ2-5; 8 bases fit TRBD1. CDR1 is SGHKS, CDR2 YYEKEE, per germline (reference sequence). CDR3 length equals 15 residues. J gave up 5 bases and V 4 bases, and 10 bases lay outside the gene matches. The CDR3 DNA reads TGTGCCAGCAGCACCGATGGACAGGGATGGGAGACCCAGTACTTC. It specifies CASSTDGQGWETQYF.

This rearrangement joins TRBV6-5 to TRBJ1-3; tentative D call: TRBD1 (5 bases). The CDR3 spans 16 residues. Trimming stripped 0 bases from V and 2 bases from J, with 11 bases between. Germline CDR1 and CDR2: MNHEY and SVGAGI. The CDR3 region has the DNA TGTGCCAGCAGTTACTCACAGGCATCCCCTGGAAACACCATATATTTT. Residues: CASSYSQASPGNTIYF.

The genes are TRBV7-2 and TRBJ2-3; TRBD1 is a possible D gene (6 bases). Trimming took off 5 bases at V and 2 bases at J, with 17 bases between the two ends. This CDR3 comprises 16 residues. The germline gives CDR1 SGHTA, CDR2 FQGNSA. The CDR3 loop reads CASSPQGRGITDTQYF. The CDR3 DNA follows: TGTGCCAGCAGCCCACAGGGAAGAGGTATCACAGATACGCAGTATTTT.

The chain carries TRBV19 and TRBJ1-2; perhaps TRBD1 as D (6 bases). Germline CDR1 reads LNHDA; CDR2 reads SQIVND (reference sequence). The CDR3 spans 15 residues. V shed 2 bases and J shed 0 bases, with 10 bases lying between them. The DNA for the CDR3 is TGTGCCAGTAGTATACAAGAGGGGGCTAACTATGGCTACACCTTC. Translated, it gives CASSIQEGANYGYTF.

This chain links TRBV10-3 with TRBJ2-1, with 9 bases matching TRBD2. Germline CDR1 is ENHRY and CDR2 is SYGVKD. After removal of 0 bases from V and 5 bases from J, the junction contained 2 bases not matched to a gene. This CDR3 is 15 amino acids long. The CDR3 protein is CAISESSGGNNEQFF. The CDR3 region has the DNA TGTGCCATCAGTGAGTCTAGCGGGGGAAACAATGAGCAGTTCTTC.

This rearrangement joins TRBV27 to TRBJ2-5; 14 bases line up with TRBD2. The CDR3 loop spans 17 amino acids. Germline V CDR1 and CDR2: MNHEY, SMNVEV (reference sequence). The V gene end was trimmed by 4 bases and the J gene end by 5 bases; junction bases not matched to a gene: 9. CDR3 amino acids: CASSSSGLAGARETQYF. For the CDR3, the DNA is TGTGCCAGCAGTTCCTCGGGACTAGCGGGAGCGAGGGAGACCCAGTACTTC.

This rearrangement joins TRBV28 to TRBJ1-1, with 9 nucleotides matching TRBD1. The germline V gene has CDR1 MDHEN and CDR2 SYDVKM. The CDR3 consists of 16 residues. V gave up 2 bases and J gave up 4 bases; unmatched junction bases: 8. The CDR3 loop is CASSLIPDRGGTEAFF. CDR3 sequence (DNA): TGTGCCAGCAGTTTAATCCCTGACAGGGGGGGCACTGAAGCTTTCTTT.

This chain joins TRBV2 and TRBJ2-5; D is undetermined. Trimming left V 8 bases short and J 1 base short, with 2 bases between. CDR3 size: 10 residues. Germline V CDR1 and CDR2: SNHLY, FYNNEI. CDR3: CASRQETQYF. The CDR3 coding sequence is TGTGCCAGCCGCCAAGAGACCCAGTACTTC.

This chain uses TRBV5-8 with TRBJ2-2; D could derive from TRBD1 or TRBD2 (5 bases each). V lost 3 bases, J lost 1 base, and 16 bases lay in between. Germline CDR1 is SGHTS and CDR2 is YDEGEE. The CDR3 is 17 amino acids. Here the CDR3 DNA reads TGTGCCAGCAGCTACACCGGGACCTGGGGGAACACCGGGGAGCTGTTTTTT. Translated: CASSYTGTWGNTGELFF.

The chain joins TRBV6-5 to TRBJ2-4, with 10 bases fitting TRBD1. Germline CDR1 is MNHEY and CDR2 is SVGAGI. The CDR3 extends over 14 amino acids. V lost 8 bases to trimming and J lost 9 bases; unmatched junction nucleotides: 10. For the CDR3, the DNA is TGTGCCAGCTCCCCAGCGGGACAGGGGTTCATTCAGTACTTC. Its protein product is CASSPAGQGFIQYF.

The V gene is TRBV5-4, the J gene TRBJ2-1; D is unresolved. Germline CDR1 SGHNT, CDR2 YYREEE (reference sequence). The CDR3 extends over 12 amino acids. V lost 0 bases and J lost 10, with 8 bases in between. CDR3 region: CASSLEGWEQFF. The CDR3 DNA is TGTGCCAGCAGCTTGGAGGGATGGGAGCAGTTCTTC.

This chain uses TRBV6-5 with TRBJ2-3, with TRBD2 as a possible D gene (5 bases). CDR3 length: 14 residues. Deletions cut 2 bases from V and 3 bases from J, with 9 bases between. The V gene's germline CDR1 is MNHEY and CDR2 SVGAGI. The CDR3, as DNA: TGTGCCAGCAGTTACGTGGAGGAGACAGATACGCAGTATTTT. Protein product: CASSYVEETDTQYF.